The text below deals with one T cell receptor (beta chain). This entry is derived from a study of blood T cell repertoires in COVID-19. Study overall: Some COVID-19 samples were acute and others convalescent; all came from the United States, Italy and Spain. In each case, the material was cDNA or gDNA derived from T cells, B-cell-depleted T cells, or PBMCs.

Original processing notes: The assay estimated nucleated cells by amplifying reference gene primers. Assay used: immunoSEQ multiplex PCR; TCRdb lists only in-frame clones, some missing. V, J and clone size are taken as reported in that table, and D and trimming were inferred from the DNA itself. Of about 120,000 clones listed, over 75% were seen once; the top ten hold 27%. CDR3 size: 13 residues. V was pared by 4 bases and J by 0 bases, with 6 bases between. Germline V gene data show CDR1 as MNHEY and CDR2 as SVGAGI. The sequencing sample was made of peripheral blood. This chain joins TRBV6-5 and TRBJ2-5, with D uncertain. The receptor was isolated from an elderly woman with acute or convalescent COVID-19. DNA of the CDR3: TGTGCCAGCAGTTTCCAGGACCAAGAGACCCAGTACTTC. Translating gives CASSFQDQETQYF.